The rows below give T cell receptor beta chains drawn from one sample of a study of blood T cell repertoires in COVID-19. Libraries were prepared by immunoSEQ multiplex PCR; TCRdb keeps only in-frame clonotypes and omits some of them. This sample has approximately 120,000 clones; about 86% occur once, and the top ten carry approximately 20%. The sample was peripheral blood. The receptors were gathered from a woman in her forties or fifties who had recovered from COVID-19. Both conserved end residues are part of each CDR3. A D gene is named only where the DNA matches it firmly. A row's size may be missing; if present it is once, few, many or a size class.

CDR3aa: CASSLGGGLNEKLFF
CDR3nt: TGTGCCAGCAGCTTGGGTGGGGGCCTTAATGAAAAACTGTTTTTT
v_gene: TRBV5-6
j_gene: TRBJ1-4
abundance: .
d_gene: .

CDR3aa: CASSRVPEETQYF
CDR3nt: TGTGCCAGCTCACGCGTTCCCGAAGAGACCCAGTACTTC
v_gene: TRBV18
j_gene: TRBJ2-5
abundance: once
d_gene: .

CDR3aa: CSASTLALHYEQYF
CDR3nt: TGCAGTGCTAGTACGCTAGCACTGCACTACGAGCAGTACTTC
v_gene: TRBV20-1
j_gene: TRBJ2-7
abundance: .
d_gene: .

CDR3aa: CATSRDFRDSPLHF
CDR3nt: TGTGCCACCAGCAGAGATTTCCGGGATTCACCCCTCCACTTT
v_gene: TRBV15
j_gene: TRBJ1-6
abundance: .
d_gene: .

CDR3aa: CASSFSGSSGREQYF
CDR3nt: TGTGCCAGCAGCTTTAGCGGGAGTTCGGGGCGCGAGCAGTACTTC
v_gene: TRBV7-8
j_gene: TRBJ2-7
abundance: .
d_gene: TRBD2

CDR3aa: CASSPRQQAPSGNTIYF
CDR3nt: TGTGCCAGCAGCCCACGCCAGCAGGCCCCCAGTGGGAACACCATATATTTT
v_gene: TRBV13
j_gene: TRBJ1-3
abundance: once
d_gene: .

CDR3aa: CASSPGGTEAFF
CDR3nt: TGCGCCAGCAGCCCAGGGGGGACTGAAGCTTTCTTT
v_gene: TRBV5-1
j_gene: TRBJ1-1
abundance: .
d_gene: TRBD1

CDR3aa: CASSQRGTGSGYTF
CDR3nt: TGTGCCAGCAGCCAGCGGGGGACAGGGAGCGGCTACACCTTC
v_gene: TRBV3-1/TRBV3-2
j_gene: TRBJ1-2
abundance: once
d_gene: TRBD1

CDR3aa: CASSPSAGRGSGNTIYF
CDR3nt: TGTGCCAGCAGCCCCTCCGCGGGGCGGGGCTCTGGAAACACCATATATTTT
v_gene: TRBV4-2
j_gene: TRBJ1-3
abundance: few
d_gene: .

CDR3aa: CASSESWGTGVRQYF
CDR3nt: TGTGCCAGCAGTGAAAGTTGGGGGACAGGGGTTAGGCAGTATTTT
v_gene: TRBV2
j_gene: TRBJ2-3
abundance: once
d_gene: TRBD1

CDR3aa: CASSLTLTGTSGNTGELFF
CDR3nt: TGTGCCAGCAGCTTGACTTTAACCGGGACTAGCGGGAACACCGGGGAGCTGTTTTTT
v_gene: TRBV11-3
j_gene: TRBJ2-2
abundance: .
d_gene: TRBD2

CDR3aa: CASRPGQGRETQYF
CDR3nt: TGTGCCAGCAGGCCGGGACAGGGGCGGGAGACCCAGTACTTC
v_gene: TRBV6-5
j_gene: TRBJ2-5
abundance: .
d_gene: TRBD1

CDR3aa: CASSRTGPPNQPQHF
CDR3nt: TGTGCCAGTAGTAGGACAGGGCCACCCAATCAGCCCCAGCATTTT
v_gene: TRBV19
j_gene: TRBJ1-5
abundance: few
d_gene: TRBD1

CDR3aa: CAWYSRAGGGTGELFF
CDR3nt: TGTGCCTGGTATTCCCGAGCGGGAGGGGGTACCGGGGAGCTGTTTTTT
v_gene: TRBV30
j_gene: TRBJ2-2
abundance: .
d_gene: TRBD2

CDR3aa: CAISESVAGGDTDTQYF
CDR3nt: TGTGCCATCAGTGAGTCCGTGGCGGGAGGGGACACAGATACGCAGTATTTT
v_gene: TRBV10-3
j_gene: TRBJ2-3
abundance: once
d_gene: TRBD2

CDR3aa: CASSQSSGRAGEQFF
CDR3nt: TGTGCCAGCAGCCAATCTTCCGGGAGGGCTGGTGAGCAGTTCTTC
v_gene: TRBV4-2
j_gene: TRBJ2-1
abundance: .
d_gene: TRBD2

CDR3aa: CASSQYGGGALETQYF
CDR3nt: TGTGCCAGCAGCCAATATGGCGGGGGGGCCTTAGAGACCCAGTACTTC
v_gene: TRBV5-8
j_gene: TRBJ2-5
abundance: once
d_gene: TRBD2

CDR3aa: CASSPLLADVNTDTQYF
CDR3nt: TGTGCCAGCTCGCCCTTACTAGCGGATGTCAACACAGATACGCAGTATTTT
v_gene: TRBV18
j_gene: TRBJ2-3
abundance: few
d_gene: TRBD2

CDR3aa: CASSPEGSGGAIEQYF
CDR3nt: TGTGCCAGCAGCCCGGAGGGTAGCGGGGGGGCAATCGAGCAGTACTTC
v_gene: TRBV11-2
j_gene: TRBJ2-7
abundance: .
d_gene: TRBD2

CDR3aa: CASSFAGGSNTEAFF
CDR3nt: TGTGCCAGCAGCTTCGCAGGGGGTTCAAACACTGAAGCTTTCTTT
v_gene: TRBV11-3
j_gene: TRBJ1-1
abundance: few
d_gene: TRBD1

CDR3aa: CASSHGQVPYGYTF
CDR3nt: TGTGCCAGCAGCCACGGACAGGTCCCCTATGGCTACACCTTC
v_gene: TRBV6-5
j_gene: TRBJ1-2
abundance: .
d_gene: TRBD1

CDR3aa: CASREQGSSYEQYF
CDR3nt: TGTGCCAGCAGGGAACAGGGGAGCTCCTACGAGCAGTACTTC
v_gene: TRBV2
j_gene: TRBJ2-7
abundance: .
d_gene: TRBD1

CDR3aa: CASSHGPLSEAFF
CDR3nt: TGCGCCAGCAGCCATGGGCCCCTGAGTGAAGCTTTCTTT
v_gene: TRBV4-3
j_gene: TRBJ1-1
abundance: .
d_gene: .

CDR3aa: CASSFGWDSHNEQFF
CDR3nt: TGTGCCAGCAGCTTTGGGTGGGACTCTCACAATGAGCAGTTCTTC
v_gene: TRBV5-8
j_gene: TRBJ2-1
abundance: .
d_gene: .

CDR3aa: CAWGNNGNTIYF
CDR3nt: TGTGCCTGGGGGAACAATGGAAACACCATATATTTT
v_gene: TRBV30
j_gene: TRBJ1-3
abundance: many
d_gene: .

CDR3aa: CASSSQGADTGELFF
CDR3nt: TGTGCCAGCAGCTCACAGGGGGCGGACACCGGGGAGCTGTTTTTT
v_gene: TRBV7-2
j_gene: TRBJ2-2
abundance: .
d_gene: TRBD1

CDR3aa: CAGSQADSPLHF
CDR3nt: TGTGCCGGCAGCCAAGCAGATTCACCCCTCCACTTT
v_gene: TRBV3-1/TRBV3-2
j_gene: TRBJ1-6
abundance: .
d_gene: .

CDR3aa: CASQESVVGYTF
CDR3nt: TGTGCCAGCCAGGAATCGGTGGTAGGCTACACCTTC
v_gene: TRBV2
j_gene: TRBJ1-2
abundance: few
d_gene: .

CDR3aa: CASSHRGDEAFF
CDR3nt: TGTGCCAGCAGTCACAGGGGAGATGAAGCTTTCTTT
v_gene: TRBV6-5
j_gene: TRBJ1-1
abundance: .
d_gene: TRBD1

CDR3aa: CASSSPGAGGFNEQFF
CDR3nt: TGTGCCAGCAGCTCCCCGGGGGCGGGGGGATTCAATGAGCAGTTCTTC
v_gene: TRBV7-3
j_gene: TRBJ2-1
abundance: .
d_gene: TRBD2

CDR3aa: CASSPLGTGIDYGYTF
CDR3nt: TGTGCCAGCAGCCCCTTGGGGACAGGGATCGACTATGGCTACACCTTC
v_gene: TRBV7-8
j_gene: TRBJ1-2
abundance: .
d_gene: TRBD1

CDR3aa: CASSPRDRVTNYGYTF
CDR3nt: TGTGCCAGCAGCCCCCGGGACAGGGTAACTAACTATGGCTACACCTTC
v_gene: TRBV5-5
j_gene: TRBJ1-2
abundance: .
d_gene: TRBD1

CDR3aa: CASSSYYGYTF
CDR3nt: TGTGCCAGCAGCTCCTACTATGGCTACACCTTC
v_gene: TRBV5-4
j_gene: TRBJ1-2
abundance: .
d_gene: .

CDR3aa: CASSFLTGGTGNEQFF
CDR3nt: TGTGCCAGCAGCTTCTTAACGGGAGGGACGGGAAATGAGCAGTTCTTC
v_gene: TRBV5-6
j_gene: TRBJ2-1
abundance: once
d_gene: TRBD2

CDR3aa: CASSQDRVTEKLFF
CDR3nt: TGTGCCAGCAGCCAAGACAGGGTTACTGAAAAACTGTTTTTT
v_gene: TRBV11-2
j_gene: TRBJ1-4
abundance: .
d_gene: TRBD1